This is a list of T cell receptor beta chains from one sample in a study of T cell repertoires in aging, cancer and after chemotherapy. TCRdb independently ran MiXCR on the multiplex PCR reads; one entry per CDR3 protein. The sample records about 1,800 distinct CDR3 sequences, about 29% being singletons. Sequencing was performed on blood. The receptors shown here come from a human donor with a solid tumor. Each CDR3 is given with its conserved first and last residue. A D gene is named only where the DNA matches it firmly.

v_gene,d_gene,CDR3aa
TRBV7-2,TRBD1,CASSLPRQGRADTQYF
TRBV15,TRBD2,CATSRGRLAGYNEQFF
TRBV6-2/TRBV6-3,TRBD1,CASSYGGLDRGRNTEAFF
TRBV6-6,-,CASSYGSVGGYTF
TRBV7-9,-,CARAYTDTQYF
TRBV24-1,-,CATSDSVDTQYF
TRBV27,TRBD1,CASSIQGANYGYTF
TRBV6-5,-,CASSKKKNTEAFF
TRBV6-1,-,CASRKDSYEQYF
TRBV20-1,-,CSASLEHAYGYTF
TRBV5-6,-,CASSLGDTGGYTF
TRBV6-6,-,CASSQRAGNRDSPLHF
TRBV6-5,-,CASGRMNTEAFF
TRBV11-2,TRBD2,CASSTGTSGSRTDTQYF
TRBV5-6,-,CASSLEYEQYF
TRBV28,-,CASTKTGGQNIQYF
TRBV7-9,TRBD2,CASSPGLAGTSSYEQYF
TRBV20-1,TRBD2,CSALTSGGAQTGELFF
TRBV18,TRBD1,CASSPQPTGKYGYTF
TRBV6-1,-,CASRGSVADTQYF
TRBV7-2,TRBD1,CAGRGSETQYF
TRBV7-9,-,CASSLGGLASSYNEQFF